The clone carrying this TCR beta chain was detected ten times or more. Antigen specificity is unknown. The CDR3 spans 14 residues. Trimming took off 5 bases at V and 0 bases at J, with 11 bases between the two ends. The germline gives CDR1 SEHNR, CDR2 FQNEAQ (reference sequence). A Clinical Activity Score of at least 3, a NOSPECS grade of at least 4 and a duration under 3 months were recorded in the ophthalmopathy patients. The data were obtained in a study of T cells in Graves' hyperthyroidism and ophthalmopathy. Findings and limits, study-wide: A 13 V-J model separated ophthalmopathy from stable hyperthyroidism. Ophthalmopathy was identified by the model a median about 6.4 months ahead of onset.

Researchers amplified the TCR beta CDR3 regions from RNA transcripts. During a first-round RT-PCR of the TCR CDR3, the HTBI primer set was used. TCRdb re-derived calls from the multiplex PCR reads in MiXCR, one entry per CDR3 protein. The profile shows under 400,000 distinct CDR3 sequences, around a sixth of them singletons. The origin of this receptor is a woman aged 40 to 50 with Graves' ophthalmopathy. Material: blood. V usage is TRBV7-9 and J usage is TRBJ2-7; either TRBD1 or TRBD2 may fit D (5 bases each). The CDR3 region is CASSPVGTSYEQYF. The CDR3 DNA reads as TGTGCCAGCAGCCCGGTTGGGACCTCCTACGAGCAGTACTTC.